This T cell receptor beta chain was sequenced during a study of early stage breast cancer tumors. Whole-study results and caveats: Commonly generated sequences made up most enriched TCRB sequences shared between patients. Tumor and normal breast were distinguished via blood comparison in most of the 16 patients.

Each sample had two DNA replicates, approximately 0.49 ug blood or about 1.5 ug tissue. Produced via immunoSEQ multiplex PCR; TCRdb's table is partial and in-frame only. The table shows about 51,000 clones, with around 80% occurring only once. The CDR3 consists of 16 residues. The germline gives CDR1 SGHTA, CDR2 FQGNSA. V was pared by 1 base and J by 5 bases, with 15 bases between. As concerns this clone: The antigen remains unidentified.

The origin of this receptor is a person in their 40s with breast cancer. The chain carries TRBV7-2 and TRBJ1-5; maybe TRBD1 (6 bases). Specimen: blood. CDR3 protein: CASSLVGTGADQPQHF. The CDR3, as DNA: TGTGCCAGCAGCTTAGTGGGAACGGGGGCGGATCAGCCCCAGCATTTT.